This T cell receptor (beta chain) was observed in a study of cytomegalovirus exposure and HLA in healthy donors. V dropped 6 bases and J dropped 1 base, with 6 bases sitting between them. This CDR3 has 12 residues. Looked up from germline, CDR1 is SNHLY and CDR2 is FYNNEI. A remark on this clone: The antigen is undetermined.

13 Jbeta primers and 60 Vbeta primers were used for the PCR. The table came from immunoSEQ multiplex PCR; TCRdb's copy has only in-frame clones and leaves some out. This sample has about 140,000 clones, with around 90% found just once. Notes on the study in general: A later analysis, which compared TCR beta chains of equal frequency, found the HLA-associated ones more clonally expanded. Highly shared variants forming one cluster were likely a sequencing artifact. A later look showed TCR association rates differing by HLA locus, highest for DRB1 and lowest for HLA-C. Donors were assumed by presence/absence analyses to have roughly uniform sequencing depth.

Sequenced sample: PBMCs. V usage is TRBV2 and J usage is TRBJ1-1; perhaps TRBD1 as D (6 bases). The sequence came from a woman aged 35 to 49 in good health and CMV-seronegative. CDR3 sequence (DNA): TGTGCCAGCAGGGGGGCGAACACTGAAGCTTTCTTT. Amino acids: CASRGANTEAFF.